These 23 T cell receptor beta chains originate from one sample sequenced in a study of OX40 agonist ivuxolimab in advanced cancers. Assay: immunoSEQ multiplex PCR; the TCRdb copy retains only in-frame clones and omits some. The data hold around 64,000 clones, with 80% observed a single time. The sample was CD4+ or CD8+ T cells sorted from blood, taken in a trial of the OX40 agonist ivuxolimab. The receptor set was obtained from an adult with an advanced solid tumor such as melanoma, head and neck, liver or kidney cancer.

The chain uses TRBV2 and TRBJ1-2; TRBD1 aligns across 11 bases. J was trimmed by 4 bases and V by 7 bases; bases with no gene match: 8. The CDR3 consists of 15 residues. Germline V gene lookup returns CDR1 SNHLY and CDR2 FYNNEI. As DNA, the CDR3 is TGTGCCAGCATCCCGGACAGGGGGCGTGGCTATGGCTACACCTTC. Protein product: CASIPDRGRGYGYTF.

This clone was counted once. The chain uses TRBV2 and TRBJ2-2; no reliable D call. In germline, CDR1 is SNHLY, CDR2 FYNNEI. The CDR3 is 10 amino acids. V was clipped by 8 bases and J by 11 bases, with 9 bases between them. CDR3 in DNA: TGTGCCAGCGGCCTACAAGAGCTGTTTTTT. This sequence encodes CASGLQELFF.

The chain employs TRBV7-8 and TRBJ1-1; D is ambiguous. The CDR3 has 13 residues. V was clipped by 5 bases and J by 7 bases, with 14 bases between them. The germline gives CDR1 SGHVS, CDR2 FQNEAQ. In nucleotides, the CDR3 is TGTGCCAGCAGCCTGACCCGGGCCGTTGAAGCTTTCTTT. As protein: CASSLTRAVEAFF.

The chain uses TRBV6-5 and TRBJ2-3; D gene uncertain. The CDR3 runs to 14 residues. Between the trimmed V and J ends, which lost 0 bases and 1 base, there was a span of 5 bases. CDR1 and CDR2 from the germline V gene are MNHEY and SVGAGI. The CDR3 bases are TGTGCCAGCAGTTACTCGACCGGCACAGATACGCAGTATTTT. Its translation: CASSYSTGTDTQYF.

The chain combines TRBV4-1 with TRBJ1-5; 7 bases agree with TRBD1. This CDR3 is 14 amino acids long. V lost 4 bases to trimming and J lost 5 bases; unmatched junction nucleotides: 5. Looked up from germline, CDR1 is MGHRA and CDR2 is YSYEKL. CDR3 coding DNA: TGCGCCAGCAGCCCAACAGGGGACCATCAGCCCCAGCATTTT. Translating gives CASSPTGDHQPQHF.

The chain carries TRBV2 and TRBJ2-7, with a weak D call TRBD1 (5 bases). The germline CDR1 and CDR2 sequences are SNHLY and FYNNEI. V dropped 6 bases and J dropped 0 bases, with 12 bases sitting between them. This CDR3 is 14 amino acids long. The CDR3 nucleotides are TGTGCCAGCAGGGCAGACAGAAACTCCTACGAGCAGTACTTC. Its translation is CASRADRNSYEQYF.

This clone has just a few counts. The chain has TRBV6-5 and TRBJ1-2; D may be TRBD1 (6 bases). The germline CDR1 and CDR2 sequences are MNHEY and SVGAGI. V lost 6 bases and J lost 7, with 12 bases in between. This CDR3 contains 12 residues. CDR3 sequence reads: CASRQGRGGYTF. Here the CDR3 DNA reads TGTGCCAGCAGACAGGGACGAGGTGGCTACACCTTC.

The rearrangement joins TRBV19 to TRBJ1-2; D gene unclear. With 6 bases removed from V and 4 bases from J, the gap between germline ends came to 9 bases. The CDR3 has 12 amino acids. Germline CDR1 and CDR2: LNHDA and SQIVND (reference sequence). As DNA, the CDR3 is TGTGCCAGTAGGACCGGTTTCTATGGCTACACCTTC. Its translation is CASRTGFYGYTF.

Written as DNA, the CDR3 is TGTGCCAGCAGTGAAGTTGGCCCAGGGAAGGCTTTCTTT. It yields the protein CASSEVGPGKAFF. V and J are TRBV2 and TRBJ1-1; possible D gene TRBD1, 5 bases. The V end was cut by 1 base, the J end by 11 bases, with 14 bases between. The CDR3 is 13 amino acids. Germline assignment: CDR1 SNHLY and CDR2 FYNNEI.

This clone was recorded only once. The chain uses TRBV27 and TRBJ2-3; D unresolved. Trimming removed 4 bases from V and 0 bases from J, with 11 bases in between. The CDR3 runs to 15 residues. The germline V gene encodes CDR1 MNHEY and CDR2 SMNVEV (reference sequence). The CDR3: CASSSTITSTDTQYF. The DNA for the CDR3 is TGTGCCAGCAGTTCGACGATAACTAGCACAGATACGCAGTATTTT.

This chain uses TRBV27 with TRBJ2-3; D unresolved. Trimming left V 6 bases short and J 1 base short, with 11 bases between. CDR1 and CDR2 from the germline V gene are MNHEY and SMNVEV (reference sequence). CDR3 length: 14 amino acids. CDR3 in amino acids: CASRRLGGTDTQYF. DNA of the CDR3: TGTGCCAGCAGAAGGTTGGGTGGCACAGATACGCAGTATTTT.

This clone was detected a few times. The chain is built from TRBV6-8 and TRBJ2-2; D is undetermined. Germline assignment: CDR1 MNHGY and CDR2 SAAAGT. This CDR3 region has 18 residues. V gave up 2 bases and J gave up 3 bases, with 19 bases separating them. The CDR3 DNA reads TGTGCCAGCAGTTACCCCAGTCATCCACGAGCTCACACCGGGGAGCTGTTTTTT. It encodes CASSYPSHPRAHTGELFF.

In its sample, this clone was seen a few times. The J gene is TRBJ1-1, the V gene TRBV7-9, with D uncertain. V was cut by 5 bases and J by 4 bases, with 14 bases left in between. Germline V gives CDR1 SEHNR, CDR2 FQNEAQ (reference sequence). The CDR3 consists of 14 residues. As DNA, the CDR3 is TGTGCCAGCAGCCCCCTGGTGGTGAGCACTGAAGCTTTCTTT. This translates into CASSPLVVSTEAFF.

The chain links TRBV10-3 to TRBJ2-7, with D possibly being TRBD1 (6 bases). Trimming pared 2 bases from V and 2 bases from J, leaving 13 bases between. From germline, CDR1 is ENHRY and CDR2 SYGVKD. This CDR3 is 15 amino acids long. The CDR3 region is CAISEGRQVTYEQYF. The CDR3 DNA follows: TGTGCCATCAGTGAGGGACGACAGGTAACCTACGAGCAGTACTTC.

The J gene is TRBJ2-1, the V gene TRBV9, with TRBD2 identical over 11 bases. After removal of 3 bases from V and 5 bases from J, the junction contained 7 bases not matched to a gene. The germline V gene encodes CDR1 SGDLS and CDR2 YYNGEE. The CDR3 loop spans 16 amino acids. The CDR3 is CASSAGPSGGNNEQFF. CDR3 sequence (DNA): TGTGCCAGCAGCGCCGGACCTAGCGGGGGGAACAATGAGCAGTTCTTC.

V is TRBV9 and J is TRBJ2-1; D gene uncertain. Germline values: CDR1 SGDLS, CDR2 YYNGEE. The ends were cut back, 0 bases at V and 7 bases at J, with 8 bases in the middle. The CDR3 contains 13 residues. CDR3 sequence reads: CASSVEDGNEQFF. CDR3 coding DNA: TGTGCCAGCAGCGTAGAAGACGGTAATGAGCAGTTCTTC.

The rearrangement uses TRBV11-2 and TRBJ1-5, with D uncertain. From germline, CDR1 is SGHAT and CDR2 FQNNGV. Trimming shortened V by 0 bases and J by 0 bases, and 12 bases separated the two germline ends. The CDR3 loop spans 17 amino acids. For the CDR3, the DNA is TGTGCCAGCAGCTTAGATCTGCCGCGGTATAGCAATCAGCCCCAGCATTTT. Residues: CASSLDLPRYSNQPQHF.

With regard to this clone: In the same sample, other DNA sequences code for this CDR3. This chain uses TRBV18 with TRBJ1-1; a weak D match, TRBD1 (5 bases). The V gene lost 3 bases and the J gene lost 1 base, with 9 bases spanning the gap. CDR1 and CDR2 from the germline V gene are KGHSH and LQKENI. The CDR3 is 14 residues long. In nucleotides, the CDR3 is TGTGCCAGCTCACCCGGCAGGGAGAACACTGAAGCTTTCTTT. Translation: CASSPGRENTEAFF.

V is TRBV27 and J is TRBJ1-6; weak D call: TRBD1 (5 bases). This CDR3 region has 15 residues. The germline V gene encodes CDR1 MNHEY and CDR2 SMNVEV (reference sequence). Trimming removed 5 bases from V and 5 bases from J, with 13 bases in between. The CDR3 loop reads CASSREGINNSPLHF. The CDR3 nucleotides read TGTGCCAGCAGTAGGGAGGGGATTAATAATTCACCCCTCCACTTT.

J is TRBJ2-2 and V is TRBV9; 11 bases are shared with TRBD1. The length of the CDR3 is 15 residues. Germline loops: CDR1 SGDLS, CDR2 YYNGEE. V lost 6 bases and J lost 6; bases outside the gene matches: 7. This CDR3 reads CASTAGTGGPGELFF. The CDR3 DNA follows: TGTGCCAGCACAGCCGGGACAGGGGGTCCCGGGGAGCTGTTTTTT.

The chain couples TRBV21-1 to TRBJ2-2; the listed D gene, TRBD1, was not tested against the DNA. TRBV21-1 is annotated as a pseudogene. This CDR3 has 19 amino acids. CDR3 sequence reads: CASSKNLGHSSANTGELFF. The CDR3 DNA is TGTGCCAGCAGCAAAAATTTGGGACACTCGAGCGCGAACACCGGGGAGCTGTTTTTT.

CDR3 residues: CASSLQLSGSGGYTF. The CDR3 coding sequence is TGTGCCAGCAGTTTACAATTATCAGGGAGCGGTGGCTACACCTTC. The chain links TRBV27 to TRBJ1-2; maybe TRBD1 (5 bases). Per germline, CDR1 MNHEY and CDR2 SMNVEV (reference sequence). The CDR3 spans 15 residues. V lost 2 bases, J lost 7 bases, and 17 bases lay in between.

The CDR3 loop is CASSIGGDRENTEAFF. CDR3 nucleotide sequence: TGTGCCAGTAGTATAGGCGGGGACAGGGAGAACACTGAAGCTTTCTTT. V is TRBV19 and J is TRBJ1-1; 9 bases are a match to TRBD1. J gave up 1 base and V 1 base, and 4 bases lay outside the gene matches. This CDR3 contains 16 residues. Germline values: CDR1 LNHDA, CDR2 SQIVND (reference sequence).